This T cell receptor (beta chain) was obtained from a study of human T cells and chemical hapten exposure. Study findings and constraints: Compared with pre-sensitization or healthy control sets, expanded TCRs clustered more. Alopecia in the donors means their immune response may deviate from healthy people's.

The germline V and J ends were trimmed by 5 bases and 4 bases, with 10 bases remaining between them. Germline V gives CDR1 SGHRS, CDR2 YFSETQ. CDR3 length: 13 amino acids. TCRdb re-called the RACE reads with MiXCR, one entry per CDR3 protein. The table includes some 200,000 distinct CDR3 sequences, around 24% detected once. In the case of this clonotype: Its antigen is unknown.

Regarding time point: patch test 1, 2 weeks after DPC sensitization. Treatment here: therapeutic diphenylcyclopropenone sensitization with weekly scalp DPC. The chain employs TRBV5-1 and TRBJ2-1; D is uncertain. Specimen: whole blood, collected in connection with sensitization to the hapten diphenylcyclopropenone (DPC). The clonotype originates from a woman aged 50 to 65 with alopecia areata. Some clones in this sample may be carry-over from other donors' samples. The CDR3 here is CASSWVPYNEQFF. In DNA, the CDR3 is TGCGCCAGCAGTTGGGTCCCATACAATGAGCAGTTCTTC.